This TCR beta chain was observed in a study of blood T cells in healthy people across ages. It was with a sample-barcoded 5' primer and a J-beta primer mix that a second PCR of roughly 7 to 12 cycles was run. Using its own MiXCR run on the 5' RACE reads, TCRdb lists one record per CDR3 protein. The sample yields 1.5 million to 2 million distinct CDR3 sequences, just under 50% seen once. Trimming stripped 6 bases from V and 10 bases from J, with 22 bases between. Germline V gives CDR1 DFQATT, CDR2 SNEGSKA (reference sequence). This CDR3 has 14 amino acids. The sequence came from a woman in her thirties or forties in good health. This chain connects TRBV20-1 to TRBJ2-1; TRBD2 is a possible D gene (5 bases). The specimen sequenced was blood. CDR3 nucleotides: TGCAGTGCCTCAATCACTGGACTGACCGCGGAGCAGTTCTTC. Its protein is CSASITGLTAEQFF.